This T cell receptor beta chain was retrieved from a study of OX40 agonist ivuxolimab in advanced cancers. Overall study context: Partial responses occurred in three patients (one hepatocellular carcinoma, two cutaneous melanoma). Study-wide points: Which antigen the expanded peripheral T cells recognized is unknown. CD8+ T cells were the subset that, on average, had more expanded clones than CD4+.

For this clone: The target antigen is unknown.

Germline-derived CDR1 and CDR2 are MNHNS and SASEGT. Deletions cut 6 bases from V and 4 bases from J, with 15 bases between. This CDR3 is 14 amino acids long. TCRdb keeps only in-frame clones here, not all; method: immunoSEQ multiplex PCR. The sample comprises 75,000 to 80,000 clones, over 75% of which are singletons, and 5.5% to 8% rests with the top ten. The starting material was CD4+ or CD8+ T cells sorted from blood, obtained in a trial of the OX40 agonist ivuxolimab. The rearrangement uses TRBV6-1 and TRBJ2-5; D possibly matches TRBD1 or TRBD2 (5 bases each). The receptor was derived from an adult with an advanced solid tumor such as melanoma, head and neck, liver or kidney cancer. CDR3 protein: CASRAQPRGETQYF. CDR3 bases: TGTGCCAGCAGGGCCCAGCCGAGGGGAGAGACCCAGTACTTC.